This TCR beta chain was identified in a study of blood T cell repertoires in COVID-19. The CDR3 runs 19 residues. Germline V lookup: CDR1 MGHRA, CDR2 YSYEKL. The J segment lost 3 bases and the V segment lost 4 bases, leaving 18 bases of the junction unmatched. This clone was detected once. The data were produced by immunoSEQ multiplex PCR, yet TCRdb's version contains in-frame clones alone and is incomplete. The sample lists under 45,000 clones; over 75% were seen once. The rearrangement uses TRBV4-1 and TRBJ2-7; 10 bases fit TRBD2. Sequencing was done on a sample of peripheral blood. The sequence was obtained from a human donor in a cohort sampled during active COVID-19. The CDR3 spells CASSLGVSGTSVPDYEQYF. DNA for the CDR3: TGCGCCAGCAGCCTCGGTGTATCCGGGACTAGCGTGCCCGACTACGAGCAGTACTTC.